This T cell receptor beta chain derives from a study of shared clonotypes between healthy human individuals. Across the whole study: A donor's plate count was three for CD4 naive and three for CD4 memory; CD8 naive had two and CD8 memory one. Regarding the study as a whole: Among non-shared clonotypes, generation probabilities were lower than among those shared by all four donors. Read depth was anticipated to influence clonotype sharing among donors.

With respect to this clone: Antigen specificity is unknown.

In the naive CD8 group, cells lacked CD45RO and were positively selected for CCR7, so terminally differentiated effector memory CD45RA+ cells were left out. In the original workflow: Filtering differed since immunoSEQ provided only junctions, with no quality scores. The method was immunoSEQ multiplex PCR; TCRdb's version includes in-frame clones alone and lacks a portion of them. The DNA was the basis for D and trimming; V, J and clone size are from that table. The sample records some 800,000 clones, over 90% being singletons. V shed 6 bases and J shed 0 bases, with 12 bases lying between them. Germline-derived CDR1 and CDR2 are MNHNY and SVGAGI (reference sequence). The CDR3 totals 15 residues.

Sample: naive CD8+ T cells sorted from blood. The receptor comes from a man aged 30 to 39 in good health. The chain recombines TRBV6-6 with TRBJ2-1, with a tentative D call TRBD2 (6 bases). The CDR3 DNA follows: TGTGCCAGCAGCTCTCTAGCGACCTCCTACAATGAGCAGTTCTTC. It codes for CASSSLATSYNEQFF.